Sequencing of this TCR beta chain was carried out in a study of cytomegalovirus exposure and HLA in healthy donors (TCRdb year 2017). For context, the study as a whole: According to an earlier analysis of a few hundred of the donors, some 180 million T cells yielded roughly 110 million unique TCR beta sequences and approximately 280 Gb of sequence data. An earlier analysis of 450 to 750 of the donors used high-throughput TCR beta sequencing to judge whether each TCR beta V gene segment behaved as functional or pseudogenic. Genome-wide SNP genotypes for about 65% of the roughly 670 donors were used in a later genetic analysis, which treated that subset as a discovery cohort. Typing coverage varied by locus: roughly 620-640 donors for A, B, C, DRB1 and DQB1; approximately 500 for DQA1; around 570 for DPA1; under 490 for DPB1. Four or five DR-DQ haplotypes were handled as single units for association and clustering, since linkage in the cohort was strong. Of the roughly 420 genotyped donors, 75% to 85% were placed in the genetic ancestry cluster associated with self-reported Caucasian donors. The study profiled the T cell repertoires of 500 to 800 subjects by immunosequencing and related them to cytomegalovirus serostatus. Around 330 gigabases of sequencing data and roughly 80 million unique TCR sequences made up an early release that covered approximately 620 HLA-typed donors. The later analysis used no new phenotypic data to find candidate immune exposures, relying instead on TCR beta sequences and their occurrence across donors. Alongside the repertoire data, information on donor age, sex, ethnicity and CMV serostatus was compiled. The study aimed to test whether signatures of past pathogen exposure could be identified by cataloging public T cell receptors. All discovery cohort repertoires had been generated on a single sequencing platform. Besides the first cohort of 666 subjects, a separate validation cohort made up of 120 different subjects was used. A later analysis re-examined previously published TCR beta repertoires from more than 550 donors and added high-resolution HLA genotyping to investigate patterns of TCR occurrence. Both class I and class II loci were covered by HLA typing, at four-digit resolution. Across some 400 genotyped donors of the cohort, an average of approximately 240,000 unique TCR beta nucleotide sequences per donor were sequenced, and roughly 18% of those sequences were non-productive. To predict cytomegalovirus infection status, the study combined high-throughput TCR immunosequencing, statistical association of individual TCRs with disease status, and machine learning.

Remarks on this clone: This clone's antigen is unknown. Base qualities are missing; no much larger clone stands one base away.

CDR1 and CDR2, per the germline V gene, are SQVTM and ANQGSEA. For this chain, trimming is 6 bases at the V end and 4 bases at the J end, and the number of junction bases without a gene match is 6. Including the terminal cysteine and phenylalanine, the CDR3 comprises 13 residues. Only CDR3 DNA remains: 39 bases, in frame from the first base. To prepare the library, the immunoSEQ multiplex PCR assay was applied. A mixture of 60 forward primers for TCR Vbeta segments and 13 reverse primers for TCR Jbeta segments was used in the multiplex PCR. A multiplex PCR assay on genomic DNA amplified the CDR3 region of rearranged TCR beta genes. The Illumina HiSeq System was used to sequence the amplified TCR beta libraries as 87-base-pair reads. The original pipeline was this. Across the 700 or so repertoires, a later analysis counted roughly 77 million unique TCR beta chains, some 11 million of which were shared by at least two donors. To remove PCR and sequencing errors, raw reads were error-corrected and collapsed into unique sequences using a nearest-neighbor algorithm that merged closely related sequences. To assign V, D and J gene segments, CDR3 sequences were aligned to IMGT reference sequences. Each retained sequence needed at least a six-nucleotide match to both a V gene segment and a J gene segment. A rearrangement was called productive if the CDR3 had no stop codons and remained in frame with V and J, and every other rearrangement was called non-productive. Following IMGT convention, CDR3 was defined as the stretch from the second conserved V-encoded cysteine to the conserved J-encoded phenylalanine. In an earlier analysis of around 640 of the donors, sequences lacking an unambiguous match to a single V gene segment were excluded. In an earlier analysis of more than 500 of the donors, a V segment was called functional when productive rearrangements were above 56.7%, and segregating when the standard deviation between donors exceeded 5%. To diagnose cytomegalovirus status from the catalog of TCR beta chain sequences, a statistical classification framework was built. In a later analysis, TCR nucleotide sequences were compared against IMGT/GENE-DB human TR gene sequences so that V and J genes could be assigned. A later analysis assigned CDR3 sequences and most-parsimonious VDJ recombination scenarios with the TCRdist pipeline. A later analysis defined each TCR beta chain by its CDR3 amino acid sequence plus V-gene family, and excluded reads lacking a unique V-gene family. As a way to deal with suspected cross-contamination and a sequencing artifact, a later analysis dropped over 550 nucleotide sequences that were highly shared and had low generation probability. In a later analysis, a clonal expansion index was calculated for each public chain from normalized within-repertoire ranks of inferred template counts. Generation probabilities in a later analysis came from a VDJ recombination model fitted to out-of-frame rearrangements, and those results were checked against IGoR. In a later analysis, hypergeometric tests were used to score TCR-TCR, TCR-HLA and TCR-CMV co-occurrence, with a repertoire-size bias correction applied to TCR pairs. In a later analysis, false discovery rates were estimated by permuting HLA or CMV assignments 20 times. In a later analysis, co-occurring TCRs were grouped using DBSCAN, and TCRdist sequence similarity was added for clustering within HLA-allele-positive subsets. Co-occurrence clustering excluded repertoires with fewer than 30,000 or more than 120,000 public chains, plus five with anomalous nucleotide sharing. TCRdb holds this immuneACCESS table with in-frame rearrangements only. Some clones are missing; in checked studies, unresolved V genes explain under half, and the rest has no known cause. V and J calls and clone size are given by that table; D and trimming were obtained from the DNA. In all, the sample holds around 100,000 clones, and 78% of those were seen once. The ten largest account for less than 5.5% of the sample.

The full study reports these points: A later analysis found that most CMV-associated TCR beta chains appeared HLA-restricted, with HLA associations seemingly driven largely by CMV exposure. Sequencing depth was assumed to be roughly uniform across donors in the presence/absence analyses, though that assumption may not hold. In both the original and validation cohorts, the classifier was reported to diagnose cytomegalovirus status with high specificity and sensitivity. CMV serostatus was the only immune exposure information available for the cohort. HLA typing was unavailable for some donors at each locus, so association tests used only the typed subset. A later analysis found that TCR association rates varied across HLA loci, with DRB1 alleles showing the most associated TCRs and HLA-C alleles the fewest. Correlated functional status among segregating V segments might be attributable to linkage disequilibrium, but an unknown experimental factor could not be ruled out. A further reported finding was that TCR beta sequences accurately predicted the HLA-A and HLA-B alleles for most subjects in the first cohort. In vitro tests confirmed that three of the cytomegalovirus-associated TCR beta chains recognize cytomegalovirus antigens. In a later analysis, several top co-occurrence clusters were reported to appear linked to parvovirus B19, influenza, CMV and Epstein-Barr virus. The authors suggested that the approach could potentially be extended to other disease states and immunological phenotypes. Some IMGT-functional V segments, including TRBV6-2 and TRBV6-3, could not be told apart with the 87-base-pair reads, so those segments were excluded. At a false discovery rate of 0.05, a later analysis linked some 17,000 TCR beta sequences to specific HLA alleles. Because counts were too low, fewer than 20 rarely observed V segments, including chromosome 9 orphons, were excluded from the earlier analysis of a few hundred of the donors. Broadly in line with IMGT annotations, most TCR beta V segments showed up in productive rearrangements about 90% or about 30% of the time in an earlier analysis of approximately 600 of the donors. The sequencing pipeline was judged likely to have produced a cluster of highly shared sequence variants as a technical artifact. Assigning TCR associations to individual alleles was difficult when HLA alleles, especially DR and DQ, strongly co-occurred. The cohort was sequenced for TCR beta chains only, and without alpha or paired-chain data the features that could be detected were limited. A later genetic analysis associated a missense DCLRE1C variant with V-gene and J-gene trimming of TCR beta chains, and an independent cohort replicated the association. A total of fewer than 200 TCR beta chains were listed by the study as associated with cytomegalovirus. Compared with the approximately 700-donor mean, donors in an Asian-associated ancestry cluster had fewer N-insertions in productive TCRs, according to a later genetic analysis. In a later analysis, HLA-associated TCR beta chains were found to be more clonally expanded and to have lower generation probabilities than equally common non-associated chains. Most TCR sequences were observed very rarely across donors, whereas some public TCRs were present in many individuals.

The cohort comprised some 730 healthy bone marrow donors. At the time of sampling, all cohort members were nominally healthy, though unrecorded immune exposures were likely present. The donor tested CMV seropositive, placing the donor among the approximately 290 seropositive members of the cohort. A peripheral blood sample was collected from each donor, and TCR beta sequencing was performed on peripheral blood mononuclear cells. Genomic DNA extraction from the blood cell samples was performed with the Qiagen DNeasy Blood Extraction Kit. The specimen sequenced was PBMCs. This clonotype was obtained from a male donor in good health and CMV-seropositive. Rearrangement joined TRBV29-1 to TRBJ1-3; TRBD1 matches 7 bases in the middle. The nucleotide sequence is given as TGCAGCGTGTCAGGGGGTCGGGGAAACACCATATATTTT. This is translated as CSVSGGRGNTIYF.